This is a list of T cell receptor beta chains from one sample in a study of T cells in Graves' hyperthyroidism and ophthalmopathy. Using its own MiXCR run on the multiplex PCR reads, TCRdb lists one record per CDR3 protein. This sample has a few hundred thousand distinct CDR3 sequences, with just over 14% found just once. The specimen sequenced was blood. Receptors originate from a woman aged 40 to 55 with Graves' hyperthyroidism that later progressed to Graves' ophthalmopathy. Each CDR3 is given with its conserved first and last residue. Each record gives: J gene, clone size, D gene, V gene, CDR3 DNA, CDR3 protein. The D gene is left open where the match is weak. The size of a clone is reported for some rows only, either as once, few or many, or as a class for expanded clones.

j_gene: TRBJ2-7
abundance: many
d_gene: -
v_gene: TRBV27
CDR3nt: TGTGCCAGCAGTTTATCGTACAGCTACGAGCAGTACTTC
CDR3aa: CASSLSYSYEQYF

j_gene: TRBJ2-3
abundance: many
d_gene: TRBD1
v_gene: TRBV20-1
CDR3nt: TGCAGTGCTAGAGAGGGGACAGGGGACACAGATACGCAGTATTTT
CDR3aa: CSAREGTGDTDTQYF

j_gene: TRBJ2-3
abundance: many
d_gene: TRBD2
v_gene: TRBV29-1
CDR3nt: TGCAGCGTAGCGGGACTTAGGGCAGATACGCAGTATTTT
CDR3aa: CSVAGLRADTQYF

j_gene: TRBJ1-5
abundance: many
d_gene: TRBD1
v_gene: TRBV5-6
CDR3nt: TGTGCCAGCAGCCCCGGGACAGGGAAGGGCAATCAGCCCCAGCATTTT
CDR3aa: CASSPGTGKGNQPQHF

j_gene: TRBJ1-5
abundance: many
d_gene: -
v_gene: TRBV9
CDR3nt: TGTGCCAGCAGCGTAGGTTCGGGTAGCAATCAGCCCCAGCATTTT
CDR3aa: CASSVGSGSNQPQHF

j_gene: TRBJ2-5
abundance: many
d_gene: TRBD2
v_gene: TRBV19
CDR3nt: TGTGCCAGTAGTACCGGGAGGTTCAAGTTCCAAGAGGCCCAGTACTTC
CDR3aa: CASSTGRFKFQEAQYF

j_gene: TRBJ2-3
abundance: -
d_gene: -
v_gene: TRBV28
CDR3nt: TGTGCCACCTCCTCCGGGAGAACAGATACGCGGTATTTT
CDR3aa: CATSSGRTDTRYF

j_gene: TRBJ2-4
abundance: many
d_gene: -
v_gene: TRBV3-1
CDR3nt: TGTGCCAGCAGCCAGGCCAGCGACAAAAACATTCAGTACTTC
CDR3aa: CASSQASDKNIQYF

j_gene: TRBJ1-1
abundance: many
d_gene: -
v_gene: TRBV10-3
CDR3nt: TGTGCCATAATGATCGGGACAAACACTGAAGCTTTCTTT
CDR3aa: CAIMIGTNTEAFF

j_gene: TRBJ2-7
abundance: few
d_gene: TRBD1
v_gene: TRBV4-1
CDR3nt: TGCGCCAGCAGCCGCGTGTTCGGGACAGGAGAATACGAGCAGTACTTC
CDR3aa: CASSRVFGTGEYEQYF

j_gene: TRBJ2-2
abundance: -
d_gene: -
v_gene: TRBV6-5
CDR3nt: TGTGCCAGCAGTTACTCTGGGGGGTCCGGGGAGCTGTTTTTT
CDR3aa: CASSYSGGSGELFF

j_gene: TRBJ1-1
abundance: many
d_gene: -
v_gene: TRBV29-1
CDR3nt: TGCAGCGGATCAACAGGGAACACTGAAGCTTTCTTT
CDR3aa: CSGSTGNTEAFF

j_gene: TRBJ1-5
abundance: -
d_gene: -
v_gene: TRBV15
CDR3nt: TGTGCCACCAGCCCCCGGGGGATATATAGCAATCAGCCCCAGCATTTT
CDR3aa: CATSPRGIYSNQPQHF

j_gene: TRBJ2-5
abundance: many
d_gene: TRBD1
v_gene: TRBV19
CDR3nt: TGTGCCAGTAGTATCCCCGGGACAGGGGAAGAGACCCAGTACTTC
CDR3aa: CASSIPGTGEETQYF

j_gene: TRBJ1-2
abundance: -
d_gene: -
v_gene: TRBV6-2/TRBV6-3
CDR3nt: TGTGCCAGCAGTTACTCGGTCTGGGTACGGCCCGACGGCGACTACACCTTC
CDR3aa: CASSYSVWVRPDGDYTF

j_gene: TRBJ2-1
abundance: few
d_gene: TRBD2
v_gene: TRBV4-2
CDR3nt: TGTGCCAGCAGCCCACTAGCGGGAGTTGGGGATGAGCAGTTCTTC
CDR3aa: CASSPLAGVGDEQFF

j_gene: TRBJ2-3
abundance: many
d_gene: TRBD2
v_gene: TRBV6-5
CDR3nt: TGTGCCAGCAGTTACCCTCTCAGGACTAGTTTAATGGGACGTAGCACAGATACGCAGTATTTT
CDR3aa: CASSYPLRTSLMGRSTDTQYF

j_gene: TRBJ1-4
abundance: many
d_gene: -
v_gene: TRBV10-3
CDR3nt: TGTGCCATCAGTGAACTATCCGGGATTGAAAAACTGTTTTTT
CDR3aa: CAISELSGIEKLFF

j_gene: TRBJ1-2
abundance: many
d_gene: TRBD1
v_gene: TRBV6-1
CDR3nt: TGTGCCAGCAGCCCCTGGACAGGGGATTTTGGTGGCTACACCTTC
CDR3aa: CASSPWTGDFGGYTF

j_gene: TRBJ2-1
abundance: -
d_gene: -
v_gene: TRBV28
CDR3nt: TGTGCCAGCAGTGTTTGGGATGAGCAGTTCTTC
CDR3aa: CASSVWDEQFF

j_gene: TRBJ1-2
abundance: few
d_gene: -
v_gene: TRBV3-1
CDR3nt: TGTGCCAGCAGCCAAGGCAGGGGCCTTGGTGGCTACACCTTC
CDR3aa: CASSQGRGLGGYTF

j_gene: TRBJ2-2
abundance: many
d_gene: TRBD1
v_gene: TRBV30
CDR3nt: TGTGCCTGGAGTGCCCAGGGGGAAGGGGAGCTGTTTTTT
CDR3aa: CAWSAQGEGELFF

j_gene: TRBJ2-7
abundance: once
d_gene: -
v_gene: TRBV28
CDR3nt: TGTGCCAGCACCGCTGGGGGGTCCTTCTCCTACGAGCAGTACTTC
CDR3aa: CASTAGGSFSYEQYF

j_gene: TRBJ2-1
abundance: many
d_gene: TRBD2
v_gene: TRBV7-2
CDR3nt: TGTGCCAGCAGCTTAGATCTAGCGGGAGGGCTGGGCTCCTACAATGAGCAGTTCTTC
CDR3aa: CASSLDLAGGLGSYNEQFF

j_gene: TRBJ2-7
abundance: -
d_gene: TRBD1
v_gene: TRBV9
CDR3nt: TGTGTCAGCAGCTTCGGACCGGGACAGCACTACGAGCAGCACTTC
CDR3aa: CVSSFGPGQHYEQHF

j_gene: TRBJ2-3
abundance: many
d_gene: TRBD2
v_gene: TRBV28
CDR3nt: TGTGCCAGCAGTCTCCGTACCCGACTAGCGGGATTATCGCAGTATTTT
CDR3aa: CASSLRTRLAGLSQYF

j_gene: TRBJ1-1
abundance: many
d_gene: -
v_gene: TRBV28
CDR3nt: TGTGCCAGCAGTTCGGACACTGAAGCTTTCTTT
CDR3aa: CASSSDTEAFF

j_gene: TRBJ2-1
abundance: many
d_gene: TRBD2
v_gene: TRBV18
CDR3nt: TGTGCCAGCTCACCACCGACGGCGGGAGTATCCTACAATGAGCAGTTCTTC
CDR3aa: CASSPPTAGVSYNEQFF

j_gene: TRBJ1-3
abundance: many
d_gene: -
v_gene: TRBV28
CDR3nt: TGTGCCAGCAGTTTGGGTGACTCTGGAAACACCATATATTTT
CDR3aa: CASSLGDSGNTIYF

j_gene: TRBJ1-2
abundance: few
d_gene: -
v_gene: TRBV2
CDR3nt: TGTGCCAGCAGTTTCTCAGGGTGGAAGTATGGCTACACCTTC
CDR3aa: CASSFSGWKYGYTF